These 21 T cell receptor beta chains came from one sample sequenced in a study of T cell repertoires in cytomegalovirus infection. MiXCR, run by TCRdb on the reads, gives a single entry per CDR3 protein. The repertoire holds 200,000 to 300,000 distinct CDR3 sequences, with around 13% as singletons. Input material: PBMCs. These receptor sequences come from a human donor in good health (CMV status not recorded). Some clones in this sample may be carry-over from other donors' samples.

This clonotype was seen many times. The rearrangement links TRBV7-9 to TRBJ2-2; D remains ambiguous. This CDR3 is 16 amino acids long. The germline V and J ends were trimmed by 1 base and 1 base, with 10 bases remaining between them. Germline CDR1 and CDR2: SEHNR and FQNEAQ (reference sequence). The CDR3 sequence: CASSLVGDMNTGELFF. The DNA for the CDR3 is TGTGCCAGCAGCTTAGTGGGCGACATGAACACCGGGGAGCTGTTTTTT.

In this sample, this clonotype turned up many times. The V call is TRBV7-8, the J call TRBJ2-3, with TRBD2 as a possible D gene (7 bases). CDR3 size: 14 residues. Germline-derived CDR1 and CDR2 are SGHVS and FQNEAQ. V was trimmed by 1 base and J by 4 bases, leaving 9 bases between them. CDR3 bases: TGTGCCAGCAGCTTAGGGGGGGGCTCAGATACGCAGTATTTT. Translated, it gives CASSLGGGSDTQYF.

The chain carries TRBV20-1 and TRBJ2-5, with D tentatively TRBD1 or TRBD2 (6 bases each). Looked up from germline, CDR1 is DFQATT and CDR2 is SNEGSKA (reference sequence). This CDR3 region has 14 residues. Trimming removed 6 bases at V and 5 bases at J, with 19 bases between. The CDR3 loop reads CSAQRGGRGETQYF. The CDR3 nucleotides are TGCAGTGCCCAGAGAGGGGGGAGAGGGGAGACCCAGTACTTC.

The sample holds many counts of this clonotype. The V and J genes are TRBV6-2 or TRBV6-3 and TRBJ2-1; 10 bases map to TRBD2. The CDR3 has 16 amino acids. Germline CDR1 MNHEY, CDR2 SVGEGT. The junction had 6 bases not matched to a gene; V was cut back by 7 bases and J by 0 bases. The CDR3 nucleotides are TGTGCCAGCACCAAGGTAGCGGGAGGCTCCTACAATGAGCAGTTCTTC. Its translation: CASTKVAGGSYNEQFF.

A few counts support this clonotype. The CDR3 DNA reads as TGCAGTGCGGGTATTGGTTCCTACGAGCAGTACTTC. This encodes CSAGIGSYEQYF. The rearrangement joins TRBV20-1 to TRBJ2-7; unclear D gene. This CDR3 is 12 amino acids long. Per the germline V gene, CDR1 is DFQATT and CDR2 is SNEGSKA (reference sequence). V was cut by 6 bases and J by 1 base, with 10 bases left in between.

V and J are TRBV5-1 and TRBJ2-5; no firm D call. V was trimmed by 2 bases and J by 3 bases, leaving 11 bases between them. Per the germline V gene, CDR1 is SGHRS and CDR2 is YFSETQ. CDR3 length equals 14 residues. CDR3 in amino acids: CASSFQGSEETQYF. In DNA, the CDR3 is TGCGCCAGCAGCTTTCAAGGGTCGGAAGAGACCCAGTACTTC.

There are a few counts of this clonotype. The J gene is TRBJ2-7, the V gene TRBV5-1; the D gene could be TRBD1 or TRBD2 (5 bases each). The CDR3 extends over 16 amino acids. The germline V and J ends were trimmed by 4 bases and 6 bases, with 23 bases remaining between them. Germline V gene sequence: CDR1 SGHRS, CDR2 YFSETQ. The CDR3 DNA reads TGCGCCAGCAGCCTCGGGGCGGAGGCGCGCCCTGCCGAGCAGTACTTC. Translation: CASSLGAEARPAEQYF.

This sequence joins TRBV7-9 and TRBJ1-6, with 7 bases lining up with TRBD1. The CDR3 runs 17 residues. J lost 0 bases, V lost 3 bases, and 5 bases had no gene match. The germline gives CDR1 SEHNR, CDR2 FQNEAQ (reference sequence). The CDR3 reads CASSLKGQSSYNSPLHF. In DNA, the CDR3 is TGTGCCAGCAGCTTGAAGGGACAGAGCTCCTATAATTCACCCCTCCACTTT.

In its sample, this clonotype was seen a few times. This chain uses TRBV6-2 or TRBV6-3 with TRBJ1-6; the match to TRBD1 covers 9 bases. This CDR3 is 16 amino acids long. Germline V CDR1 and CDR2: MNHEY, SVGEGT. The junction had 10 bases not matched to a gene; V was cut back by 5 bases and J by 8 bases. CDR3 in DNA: TGTGCCAGCAGTCACCACCGGACAGGGGCAGATTCACCCCTCCACTTT. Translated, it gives CASSHHRTGADSPLHF.

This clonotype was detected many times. In nucleotides, the CDR3 is TGTGCCAGCAGCACCGGGACCCAAAATGAGCAGTTCTTC. Protein product: CASSTGTQNEQFF. The chain joins TRBV7-6 to TRBJ2-1, with D perhaps TRBD1 or TRBD2 (5 bases each). The germline V and J ends were trimmed by 5 bases and 7 bases, with 12 bases remaining between them. Germline CDR1 and CDR2: SGHVS and FNYEAQ. CDR3 length equals 13 residues.

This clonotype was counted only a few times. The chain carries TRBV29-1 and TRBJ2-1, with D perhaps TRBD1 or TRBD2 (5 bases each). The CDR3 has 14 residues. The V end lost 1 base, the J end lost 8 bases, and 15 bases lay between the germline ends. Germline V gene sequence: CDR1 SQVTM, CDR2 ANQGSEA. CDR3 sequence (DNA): TGCAGCGTTGAAGGGGGGATCCAGATGGATGAGCAGTTCTTC. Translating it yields CSVEGGIQMDEQFF.

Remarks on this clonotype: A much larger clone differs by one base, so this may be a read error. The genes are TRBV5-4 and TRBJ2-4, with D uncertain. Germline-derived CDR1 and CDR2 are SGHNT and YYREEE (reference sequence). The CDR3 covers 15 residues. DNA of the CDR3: TGTGCCAGCAGGGCGCCAACAGTAGCCAAAAACATTCAGAACTTC. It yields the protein CASRAPTVAKNIQNF.

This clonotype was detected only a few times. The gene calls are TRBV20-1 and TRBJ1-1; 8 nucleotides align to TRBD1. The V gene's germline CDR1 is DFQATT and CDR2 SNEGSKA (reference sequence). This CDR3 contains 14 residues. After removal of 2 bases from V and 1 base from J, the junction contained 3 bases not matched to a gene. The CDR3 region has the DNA TGCAGTGCTAGACCGGGGACAGGGAACACTGAAGCTTTCTTT. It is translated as CSARPGTGNTEAFF.

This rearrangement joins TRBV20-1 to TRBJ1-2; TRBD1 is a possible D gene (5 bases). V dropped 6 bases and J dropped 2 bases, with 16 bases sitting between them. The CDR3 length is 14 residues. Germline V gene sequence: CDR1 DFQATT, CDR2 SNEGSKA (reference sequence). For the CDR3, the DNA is TGCAGTGCCGAGGGACGGACTGCAAACTATGGCTACACCTTC. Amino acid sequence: CSAEGRTANYGYTF.

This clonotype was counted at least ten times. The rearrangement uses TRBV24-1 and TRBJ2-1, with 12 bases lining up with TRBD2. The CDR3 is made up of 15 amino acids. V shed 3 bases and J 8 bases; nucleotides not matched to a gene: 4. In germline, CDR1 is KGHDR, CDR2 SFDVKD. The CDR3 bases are TGTGCCACCAGTGATCCTAGCGGGGGGGCGGATGAGCAGTTCTTC. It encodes CATSDPSGGADEQFF.

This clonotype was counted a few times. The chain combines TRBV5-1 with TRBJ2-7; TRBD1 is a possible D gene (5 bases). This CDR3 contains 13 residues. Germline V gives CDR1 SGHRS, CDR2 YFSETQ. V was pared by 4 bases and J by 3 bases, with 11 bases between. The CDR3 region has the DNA TGCGCCAGCAGCGTACAGGCCAGCTACGAGCAGTACTTC. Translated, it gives CASSVQASYEQYF.

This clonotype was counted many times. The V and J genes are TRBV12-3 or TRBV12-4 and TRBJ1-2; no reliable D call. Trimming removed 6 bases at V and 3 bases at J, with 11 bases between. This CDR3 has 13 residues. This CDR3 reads CASSLDGYYGYTF. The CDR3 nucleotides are TGTGCCAGCAGCCTAGACGGGTACTATGGCTACACCTTC.

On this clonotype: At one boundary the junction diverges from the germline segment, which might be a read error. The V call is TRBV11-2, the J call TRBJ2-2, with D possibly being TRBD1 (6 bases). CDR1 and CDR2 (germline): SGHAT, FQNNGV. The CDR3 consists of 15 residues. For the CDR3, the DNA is TGTGCCAGCAGCGTAGAAACAGGGTTCGCCGGGGAGCTGTTTTTT. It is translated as CASSVETGFAGELFF.

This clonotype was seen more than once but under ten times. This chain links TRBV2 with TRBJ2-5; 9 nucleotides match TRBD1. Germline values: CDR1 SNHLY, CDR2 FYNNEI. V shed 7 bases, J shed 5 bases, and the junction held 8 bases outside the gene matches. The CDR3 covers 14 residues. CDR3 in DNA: TGTGCCAGCAAATTGGGACAGGGTATCGAGACCCAGTACTTC. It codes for CASKLGQGIETQYF. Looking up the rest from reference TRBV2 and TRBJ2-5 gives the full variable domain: EPEVTQTPSHQVTQMGQEVILRCVPISNHLYFYWYRQILGQKVEFLVSFYNNEISEKSEIFDDQFSVERPDGSNFTLKIRSTKLEDSAMYFCASKLGQGIETQYFGPGTRLLVL.

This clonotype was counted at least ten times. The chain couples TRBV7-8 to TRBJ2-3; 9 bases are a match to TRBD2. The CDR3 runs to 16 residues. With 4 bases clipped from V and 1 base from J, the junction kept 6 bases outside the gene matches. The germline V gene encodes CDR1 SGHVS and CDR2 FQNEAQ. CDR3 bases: TGTGCCAGCAGCTCTAATATAGCGGGAGGCACAGATACGCAGTATTTT. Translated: CASSSNIAGGTDTQYF.

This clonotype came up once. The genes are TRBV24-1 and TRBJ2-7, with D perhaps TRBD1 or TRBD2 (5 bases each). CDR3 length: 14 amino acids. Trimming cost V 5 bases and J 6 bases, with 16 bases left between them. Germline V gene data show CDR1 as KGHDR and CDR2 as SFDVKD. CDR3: CATSGAGTLGEQYF. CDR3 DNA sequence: TGTGCCACCAGTGGCGCCGGGACCCTCGGCGAGCAGTACTTC.